The clone carrying this T cell receptor (beta chain) was recorded at least ten times. Antigen unknown. These data are taken from a study of tumor and adjacent non-tumor tissue in lung cancer. Study-level background: Patients were aged roughly 31 to 76, fewer than twelve men and about 5 women, stage I to III. Study-level results: Normal lung showed higher cumulative top 100 clone frequency than tumor. Compared with tumor, normal lung showed significantly lower TCR diversity.

Trimming shortened V by 6 bases and J by 10 bases, and 9 bases separated the two germline ends. In germline, CDR1 is DFQATT, CDR2 SNEGSKA (reference sequence). The CDR3 runs to 9 residues. The template was RNA from unsorted bulk tissue. The library came from three nested PCR rounds adapted from ARM-PCR protocols. A single record per CDR3 protein comes from TCRdb applying MiXCR to the multiplex PCR reads. The sample holds roughly 81,000 distinct CDR3 sequences; approximately 68% are singletons and the top ten take around an eighth. The receptor's source is a woman aged 70-85 years with non-small cell lung cancer. The chain uses TRBV20-1 and TRBJ1-2; D unclear. What was sequenced was lung tumor tissue. The DNA for the CDR3 is TGCAGTGCCGAAACTGACTACACCTTC. Translating it yields CSAETDYTF.